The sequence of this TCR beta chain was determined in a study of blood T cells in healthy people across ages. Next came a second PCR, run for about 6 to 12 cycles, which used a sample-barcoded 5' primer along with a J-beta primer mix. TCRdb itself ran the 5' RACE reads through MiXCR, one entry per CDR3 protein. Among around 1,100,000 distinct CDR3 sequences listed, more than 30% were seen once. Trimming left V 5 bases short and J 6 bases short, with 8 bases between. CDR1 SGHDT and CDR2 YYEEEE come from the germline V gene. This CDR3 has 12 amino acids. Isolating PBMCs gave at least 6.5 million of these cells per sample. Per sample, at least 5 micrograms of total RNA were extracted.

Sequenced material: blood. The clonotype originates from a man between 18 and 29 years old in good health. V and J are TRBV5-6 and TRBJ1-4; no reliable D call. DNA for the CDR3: TGTGCCAGCAGAGTAGGGTATGAAAAACTGTTTTTT. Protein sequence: CASRVGYEKLFF.